This TCR beta chain came from a study of identical twins. Ten or more counts support this clonotype. TCRdb independently ran MiXCR on the 5' RACE reads; one entry per CDR3 protein. The sample comprises more than 250,000 distinct CDR3 sequences, roughly 8.6% of which are singletons, and approximately 2% rests with the top ten. These data also featured in a second study, about yellow fever vaccine responses in identical twins.

Specimen: memory (CD45RO+) T cells sorted from blood. The TCR was taken from a young woman in good health.

DNA for the CDR3: TGTGCCAGCAGCTCAGACCCATACAATGAGCAGTTCTTC. It codes for CASSSDPYNEQFF. The V and J genes are TRBV7-9 and TRBJ2-1; no clear D gene. CDR1 is SEHNR and CDR2 is FQNEAQ in the germline V gene (reference sequence). The CDR3 contains 13 residues. V lost 4 bases to trimming and J lost 4 bases, with 8 bases between them.